The source of this T cell receptor (beta chain) is a study of T cell responses to AZD1222 COVID-19 vaccine. Study observations and caveats: The donor cohort was predominantly white British with a female majority, and clonal diversity may have been underestimated.

CDR3 length: 14 residues. Looked up from germline, CDR1 is SGHKS and CDR2 is YYEKEE (reference sequence). V lost 3 bases to trimming and J lost 3 bases, with 10 bases between them. Concerning this clone: The antigen is undetermined.

Using immunoSEQ multiplex PCR, the repertoire was profiled, and TCRdb retains in-frame clones only, with some absent. The table shows about 86,000 clones, with 88% occurring only once. The chain joins TRBV5-5 to TRBJ1-3; TRBD1 is a possible D gene (5 bases). The TCR sequence derives from an adult in good health. Sequenced material: peripheral blood, taken on day 0 of MenACWY control vaccination. CDR3 coding DNA: TGTGCCAGCAGCTCAGAAGACAGTGGAAACACCATATATTTT. Its protein is CASSSEDSGNTIYF.